This T cell receptor (beta chain) was captured by sequencing in a study of blood T cell repertoires in COVID-19. Study in general: T cells, B-cell-depleted T cells, or PBMCs supplied cDNA or gDNA.

How the authors handled the data: From reference gene primer amplification, estimates of nucleated cell counts were derived. Clones were sequenced by immunoSEQ multiplex PCR, and TCRdb holds only the in-frame ones, with some missing. The D gene and trimming were derived from the DNA, and the V and J assignments and clone size from that table. The profile shows tens of thousands of clones, almost 85% of them singletons. The CDR3 has 14 residues. Germline assignment: CDR1 SGHNT and CDR2 YYREEE (reference sequence). V was shortened by 5 bases and J by 2 bases, with 14 bases between the two germline ends.

The TCR sequence derives from a man aged 50-60 years with acute or convalescent COVID-19. V is TRBV5-4 and J is TRBJ2-7; D is unclear. The sequenced sample consisted of peripheral blood. CDR3 residues: CASSPGLMPYEQYF. In DNA, the CDR3 is TGTGCCAGCAGTCCAGGCCTTATGCCCTACGAGCAGTACTTC.